This TCR beta chain emerged from a study of CD8+CD57+ T cells in acquired aplastic anemia. All patients picked for sequencing had shown, by flow cytometry, an expansion of CD8+CD57+ cells. Of note for this clonotype: Its antigen is unknown.

The template used for profiling TCR beta VDJ and CDR3 was genomic DNA. TCRdb independently ran MiXCR on the reads; one entry per CDR3 protein. The table has about 200,000 distinct CDR3 sequences, under 50% seen once. Regarding the study as a whole: There were over 25 CD8+ CDR3 sequences that occurred in both patients and controls.

Trimming cost V 7 bases and J 6 bases, with 15 bases left between them. This CDR3 has 13 amino acids. Per the germline V gene, CDR1 is LNHNV and CDR2 is YYDKDF (reference sequence). The TCR originated in a human donor with aplastic anemia. The sequencing sample was made of sorted CD4+, CD8+, or CD8+CD57+ T cells (not recorded which) from PBMCs. V gene TRBV15 combines with J gene TRBJ2-5; D uncertain. The CDR3 nucleotides read TGTGCCACCACGGCTGCAAGTTTTCAGACCCAGTACTTC. Its translation is CATTAASFQTQYF.